Listed below are T cell receptor beta chains from one sample, sequenced in a study of cytomegalovirus exposure and HLA in healthy donors. TCRdb keeps only in-frame clones here, not all; method: immunoSEQ multiplex PCR. The table shows 70,000 to 100,000 clones, with about 68% occurring only once. Specimen: PBMCs. These receptors all stem from a woman between 50 and 59 years old in good health and CMV-seropositive. The CDR3 runs from the conserved cysteine through the conserved F or W. Each record gives: CDR3 protein, V gene, J gene.

CDR3aa: CASSLVENPTEAFF; v_gene: TRBV5-1; j_gene: TRBJ1-1
CDR3aa: CANRGRPGVPSPTNEKLFF; v_gene: TRBV10-3; j_gene: TRBJ1-4
CDR3aa: CASSPYAENSPLHF; v_gene: TRBV4-1; j_gene: TRBJ1-6
CDR3aa: CASRPRGTTDTQYF; v_gene: TRBV19; j_gene: TRBJ2-3
CDR3aa: CATGTGWTEAFF; v_gene: TRBV2; j_gene: TRBJ1-1
CDR3aa: CASGQGNYEQYF; v_gene: TRBV6-5; j_gene: TRBJ2-7
CDR3aa: CAIDREALLTNEKLFF; v_gene: TRBV10-3; j_gene: TRBJ1-4
CDR3aa: CASRSPITEAFF; v_gene: TRBV6-1; j_gene: TRBJ1-1
CDR3aa: CASKPQGVQETQYF; v_gene: TRBV7-9; j_gene: TRBJ2-5
CDR3aa: CAWSVGGFYGYTF; v_gene: TRBV30; j_gene: TRBJ1-2
CDR3aa: CAWAPGGNQPQHF; v_gene: TRBV30; j_gene: TRBJ1-5
CDR3aa: CSVGREGTQYF; v_gene: TRBV29-1; j_gene: TRBJ2-5
CDR3aa: CASSSGGYSYEQYF; v_gene: TRBV6-1; j_gene: TRBJ2-7
CDR3aa: CASSLESSGRGETQYF; v_gene: TRBV5-4; j_gene: TRBJ2-5